This TCR beta chain was sequenced in a study of T-cell memory formation after mild COVID-19. Whole-study findings and limits: Still unconfirmed is whether the second-wave clones peaking on day 37 recognized SARS-CoV-2. Among clones contracting day 15 to 85, CD4/CD8 was balanced, whereas later expanders leaned CD4+.

The table lists this clonotype with a few counts. Its matching antigen is unknown. V lost 5 bases to trimming and J lost 5 bases, with 27 bases between them. The CDR3 has 18 residues. TCRdb fed the 5' RACE reads into MiXCR, producing one record per CDR3 protein. This table has fewer than 600,000 distinct CDR3 sequences, about a fifth appearing once. This TCR was sampled from an adult woman who had mild COVID-19 (a few samples of this study predate the infection). Cell type and time point are not known. The chain carries TRBV12-3 or TRBV12-4 and TRBJ2-5; D is possibly TRBD1 (6 bases). The sequenced sample consisted of PBMCs or a T cell subset sorted from them (not recorded which). CDR3 region: CASSPPGRAQGGQETQYF. The CDR3 DNA sequence: TGTGCCAGCAGTCCCCCCGGTAGAGCACAGGGTGGTCAGGAGACCCAGTACTTC.